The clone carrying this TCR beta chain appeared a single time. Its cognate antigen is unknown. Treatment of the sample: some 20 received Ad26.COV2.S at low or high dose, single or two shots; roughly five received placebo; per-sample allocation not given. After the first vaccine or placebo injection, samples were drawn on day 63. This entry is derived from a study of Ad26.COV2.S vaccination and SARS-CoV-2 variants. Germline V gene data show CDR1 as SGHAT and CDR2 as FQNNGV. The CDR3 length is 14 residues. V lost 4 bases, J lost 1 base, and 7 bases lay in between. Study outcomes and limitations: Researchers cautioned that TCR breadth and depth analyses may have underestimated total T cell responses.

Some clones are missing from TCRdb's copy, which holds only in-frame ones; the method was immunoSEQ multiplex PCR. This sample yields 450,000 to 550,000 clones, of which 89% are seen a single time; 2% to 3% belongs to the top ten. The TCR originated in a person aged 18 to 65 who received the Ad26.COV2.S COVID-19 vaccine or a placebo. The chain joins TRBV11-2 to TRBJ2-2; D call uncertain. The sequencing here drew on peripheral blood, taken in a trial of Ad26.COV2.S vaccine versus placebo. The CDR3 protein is CASSSTRNTGELFF. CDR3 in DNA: TGTGCCAGCAGCTCGACACGGAACACCGGGGAGCTGTTTTTT. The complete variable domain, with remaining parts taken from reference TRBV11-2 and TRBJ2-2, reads EAGVAQSPRYKIIEKRQSVAFWCNPISGHATLYWYQQILGQGPKLLIQFQNNGVVDDSQLPKDRFSAERLKGVDSTLKIQPAKLEDSAVYLCASSSTRNTGELFFGEGSRLTVL.